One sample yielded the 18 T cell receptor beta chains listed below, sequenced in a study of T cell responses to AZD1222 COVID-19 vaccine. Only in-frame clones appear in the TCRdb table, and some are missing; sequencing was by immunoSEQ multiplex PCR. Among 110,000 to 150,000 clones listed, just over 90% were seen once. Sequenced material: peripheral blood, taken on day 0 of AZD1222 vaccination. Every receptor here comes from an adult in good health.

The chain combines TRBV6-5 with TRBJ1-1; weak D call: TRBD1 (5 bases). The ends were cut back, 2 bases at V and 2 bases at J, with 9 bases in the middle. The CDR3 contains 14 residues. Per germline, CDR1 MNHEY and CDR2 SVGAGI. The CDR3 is CASSYGTLNTEAFF. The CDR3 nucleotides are TGTGCCAGCAGTTACGGGACCCTAAACACTGAAGCTTTCTTT.

The CDR3 loop is CASSTRTGALEAFF. The CDR3 bases are TGTGCCAGCAGCACCCGGACAGGGGCCTTAGAAGCTTTCTTT. The chain combines TRBV11-3 with TRBJ1-1; 9 nucleotides agree with TRBD1. Germline V gene data show CDR1 as SGHNT and CDR2 as YENEEA. CDR3 length: 14 residues. The trim removed 5 bases at V and 8 bases at J, leaving 9 bases unmatched.

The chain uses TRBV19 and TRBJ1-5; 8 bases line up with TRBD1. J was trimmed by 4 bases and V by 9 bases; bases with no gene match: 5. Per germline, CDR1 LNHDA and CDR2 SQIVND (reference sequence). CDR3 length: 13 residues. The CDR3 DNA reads TGTGCCAGCAATGACAGGGGAAATCAGCCCCAGCATTTT. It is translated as CASNDRGNQPQHF.

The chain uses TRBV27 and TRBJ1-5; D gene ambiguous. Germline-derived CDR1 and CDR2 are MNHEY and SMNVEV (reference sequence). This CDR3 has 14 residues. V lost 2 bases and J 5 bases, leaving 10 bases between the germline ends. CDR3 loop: CASSLNPGHQPQHF. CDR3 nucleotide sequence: TGTGCCAGCAGTTTAAATCCGGGTCATCAGCCCCAGCATTTT.

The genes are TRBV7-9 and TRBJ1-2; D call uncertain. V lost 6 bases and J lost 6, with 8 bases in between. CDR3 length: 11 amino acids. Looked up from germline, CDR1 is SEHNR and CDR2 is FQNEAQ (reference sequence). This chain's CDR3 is CASSGLDGYTF. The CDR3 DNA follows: TGTGCCAGCAGTGGCCTAGATGGCTACACCTTC.

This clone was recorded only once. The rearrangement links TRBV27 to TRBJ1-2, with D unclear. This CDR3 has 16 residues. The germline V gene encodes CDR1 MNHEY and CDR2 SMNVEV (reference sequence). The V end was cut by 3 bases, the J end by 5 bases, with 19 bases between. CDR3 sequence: CASSFIPGPNHYGYTF. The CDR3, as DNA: TGTGCCAGCAGTTTCATCCCCGGGCCAAACCATTATGGCTACACCTTC.

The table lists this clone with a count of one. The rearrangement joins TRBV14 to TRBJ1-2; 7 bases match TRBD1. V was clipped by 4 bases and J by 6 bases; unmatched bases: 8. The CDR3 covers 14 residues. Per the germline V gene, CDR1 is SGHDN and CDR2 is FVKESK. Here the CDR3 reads CASSLLDREDGYTF. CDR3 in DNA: TGTGCCAGCAGCCTACTCGACAGGGAAGATGGCTACACCTTC.

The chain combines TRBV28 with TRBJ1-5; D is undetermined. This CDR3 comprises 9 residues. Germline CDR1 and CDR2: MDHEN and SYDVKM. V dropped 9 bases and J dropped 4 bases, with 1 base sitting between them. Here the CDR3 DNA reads TGTGCCAGTAATCAGCCCCAGCATTTT. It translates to CASNQPQHF.

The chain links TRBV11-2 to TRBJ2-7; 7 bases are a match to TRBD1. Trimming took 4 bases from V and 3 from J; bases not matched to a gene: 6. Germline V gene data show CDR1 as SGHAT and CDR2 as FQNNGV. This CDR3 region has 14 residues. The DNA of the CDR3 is TGTGCCAGCAGCTCGACGGGACAGTTCTACGAGCAGTACTTC. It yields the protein CASSSTGQFYEQYF. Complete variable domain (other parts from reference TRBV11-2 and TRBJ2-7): EAGVAQSPRYKIIEKRQSVAFWCNPISGHATLYWYQQILGQGPKLLIQFQNNGVVDDSQLPKDRFSAERLKGVDSTLKIQPAKLEDSAVYLCASSSTGQFYEQYFGPGTRLTVT.

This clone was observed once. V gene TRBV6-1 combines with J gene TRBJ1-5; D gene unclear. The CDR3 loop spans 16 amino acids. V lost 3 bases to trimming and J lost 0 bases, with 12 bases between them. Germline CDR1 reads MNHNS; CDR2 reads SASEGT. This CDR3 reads CASSDAGFYSNQPQHF. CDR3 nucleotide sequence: TGTGCCAGCAGTGACGCCGGATTTTATAGCAATCAGCCCCAGCATTTT.

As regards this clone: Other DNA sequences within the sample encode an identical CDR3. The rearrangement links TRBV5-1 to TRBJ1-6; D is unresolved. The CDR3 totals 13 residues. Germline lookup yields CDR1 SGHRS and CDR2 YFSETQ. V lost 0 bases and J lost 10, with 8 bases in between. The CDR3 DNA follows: TGCGCCAGCAGCTTGGCAGGTGGGTCACCCCTCCACTTT. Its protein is CASSLAGGSPLHF. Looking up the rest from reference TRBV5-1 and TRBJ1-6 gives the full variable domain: KAGVTQTPRYLIKTRGQQVTLSCSPISGHRSVSWYQQTPGQGLQFLFEYFSETQRNKGNFPGRFSGRQFSNSRSEMNVSTLELGDSALYLCASSLAGGSPLHFGNGTRLTVT.

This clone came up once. Written as DNA, the CDR3 is TGTGCCAGCAGCTCGTTCCCCAACACAGATACGCAGTATTTT. Its protein product is CASSSFPNTDTQYF. The chain couples TRBV11-2 to TRBJ2-3; D is unclear. Germline V gene lookup returns CDR1 SGHAT and CDR2 FQNNGV. This CDR3 is 14 amino acids long. Between the trimmed V and J ends, which lost 4 bases and 2 bases, there was a span of 10 bases.

CDR3: CASSQVLSAGNTEAFF. CDR3 bases: TGCGCCAGCAGCCAAGTTCTGTCAGCTGGTAACACTGAAGCTTTCTTT. The chain combines TRBV4-1 with TRBJ1-1; D is ambiguous. The germline gives CDR1 MGHRA, CDR2 YSYEKL. There are 16 residues in the CDR3. Trimming took 1 base from V and 2 from J, leaving 14 bases between them.

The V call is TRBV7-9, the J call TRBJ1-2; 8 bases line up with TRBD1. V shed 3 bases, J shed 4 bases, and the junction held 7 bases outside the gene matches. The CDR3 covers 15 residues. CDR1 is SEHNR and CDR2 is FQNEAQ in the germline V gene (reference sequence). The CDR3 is CASSFSGGRSYGYTF. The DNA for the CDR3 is TGTGCCAGCAGCTTTTCAGGGGGCAGGAGCTATGGCTACACCTTC.

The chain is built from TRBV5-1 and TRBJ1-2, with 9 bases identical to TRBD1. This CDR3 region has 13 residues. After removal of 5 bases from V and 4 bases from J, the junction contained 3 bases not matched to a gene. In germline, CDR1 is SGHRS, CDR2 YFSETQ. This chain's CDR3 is CASRGTGPYGYTF. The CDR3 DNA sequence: TGCGCCAGCAGAGGGACAGGGCCCTATGGCTACACCTTC.

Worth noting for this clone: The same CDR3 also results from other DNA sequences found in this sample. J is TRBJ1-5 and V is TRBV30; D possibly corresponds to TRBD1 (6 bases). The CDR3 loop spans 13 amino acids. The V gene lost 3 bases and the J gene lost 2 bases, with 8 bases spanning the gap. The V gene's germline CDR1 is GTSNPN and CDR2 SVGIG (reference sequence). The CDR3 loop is CAWSHRGNQPQHF. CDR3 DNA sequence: TGTGCCTGGAGCCACAGGGGCAATCAGCCCCAGCATTTT.

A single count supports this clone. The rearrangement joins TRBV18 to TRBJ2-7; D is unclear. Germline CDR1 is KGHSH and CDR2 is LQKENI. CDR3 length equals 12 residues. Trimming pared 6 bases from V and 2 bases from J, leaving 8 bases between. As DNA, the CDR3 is TGTGCCAGCTCCCCAAACGCCTACGAGCAGTACTTC. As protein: CASSPNAYEQYF.

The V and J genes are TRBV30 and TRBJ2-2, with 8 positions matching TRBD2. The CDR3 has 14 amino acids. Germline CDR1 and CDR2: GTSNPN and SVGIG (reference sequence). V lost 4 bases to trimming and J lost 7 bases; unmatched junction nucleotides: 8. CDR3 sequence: CAWTRGGRSGELFF. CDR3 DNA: TGTGCCTGGACCCGCGGGGGGAGAAGCGGGGAGCTGTTTTTT.